This T cell receptor (beta chain) derives from a study of shared clonotypes between healthy human individuals. Across the whole study: Samples came from a couple of female and a few male donors aged 18 to 49. CD4 naive and CD4 memory each took three plates per donor, while CD8 naive took two and CD8 memory one.

When replicate PCRs were run on sorted subsets, they used 150 to 250 ng DNA, around 33,000 T cell genomes. Clones were read by immunoSEQ multiplex PCR, and TCRdb kept only the in-frame ones, dropping some. The sample holds 550,000 to 600,000 clones, roughly 98% seen once. CD45RO-negative, CCR7-selected cells formed the naive CD8 fraction, which excluded terminally differentiated effector memory CD45RA+ cells. CDR3 length: 14 amino acids. Germline-derived CDR1 and CDR2 are MNHEY and SVGAGI. The trim removed 6 bases at V and 0 bases at J, leaving 4 bases unmatched. The sample was naive CD8+ T cells sorted from blood. The TCR originated in a man younger than 45 in good health. V gene TRBV6-5 combines with J gene TRBJ2-7, with 8 positions matching TRBD1. In DNA, the CDR3 is TGTGCCAGCAGGCCGGGACAGGTCTCCTACGAGCAGTACTTC. Translating it yields CASRPGQVSYEQYF.